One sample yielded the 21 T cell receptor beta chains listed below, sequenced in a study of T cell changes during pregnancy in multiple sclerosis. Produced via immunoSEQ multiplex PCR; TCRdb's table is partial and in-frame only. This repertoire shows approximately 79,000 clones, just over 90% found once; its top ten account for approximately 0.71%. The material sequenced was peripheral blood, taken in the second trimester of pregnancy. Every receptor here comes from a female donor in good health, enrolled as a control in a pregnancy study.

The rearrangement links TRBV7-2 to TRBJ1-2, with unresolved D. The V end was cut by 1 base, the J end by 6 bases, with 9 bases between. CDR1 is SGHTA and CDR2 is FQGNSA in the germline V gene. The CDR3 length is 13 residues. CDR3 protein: CASSLGVPNGYTF. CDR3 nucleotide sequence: TGTGCCAGCAGCTTAGGCGTTCCCAATGGCTACACCTTC.

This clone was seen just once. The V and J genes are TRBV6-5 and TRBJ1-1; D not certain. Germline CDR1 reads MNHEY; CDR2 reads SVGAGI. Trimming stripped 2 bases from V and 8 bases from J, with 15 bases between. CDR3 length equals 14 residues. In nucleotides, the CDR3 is TGTGCCAGCAGTTACCCCGGAGTCCCGGAAGAAGCTTTCTTT. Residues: CASSYPGVPEEAFF.

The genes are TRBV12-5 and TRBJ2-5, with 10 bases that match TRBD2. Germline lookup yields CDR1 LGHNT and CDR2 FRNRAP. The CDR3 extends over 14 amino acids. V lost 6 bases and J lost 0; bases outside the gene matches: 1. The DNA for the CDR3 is TGTGCTAGTGGGAGCGGGGGGGACCAAGAGACCCAGTACTTC. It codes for CASGSGGDQETQYF.

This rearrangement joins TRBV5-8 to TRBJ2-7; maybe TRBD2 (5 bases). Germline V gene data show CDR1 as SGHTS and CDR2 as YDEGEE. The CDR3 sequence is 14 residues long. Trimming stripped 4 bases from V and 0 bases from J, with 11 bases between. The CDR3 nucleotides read TGTGCCAGCAGCCCGAGGGTCTTCTCCTACGAGCAGTACTTC. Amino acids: CASSPRVFSYEQYF.

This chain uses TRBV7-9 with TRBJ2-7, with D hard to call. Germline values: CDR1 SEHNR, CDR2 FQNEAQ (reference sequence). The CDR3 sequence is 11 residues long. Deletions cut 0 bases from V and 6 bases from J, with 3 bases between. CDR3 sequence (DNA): TGTGCCAGCAGCTTAGCTCTCGAGCAGTACTTC. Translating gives CASSLALEQYF.

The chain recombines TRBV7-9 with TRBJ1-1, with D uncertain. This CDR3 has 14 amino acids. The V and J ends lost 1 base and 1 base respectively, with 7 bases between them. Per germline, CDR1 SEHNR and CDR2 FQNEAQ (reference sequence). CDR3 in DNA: TGTGCCAGCAGCTTAGGACACCGGAACACTGAAGCTTTCTTT. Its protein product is CASSLGHRNTEAFF. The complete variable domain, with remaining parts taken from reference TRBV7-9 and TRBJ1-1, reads DTGVSQNPRHKITKRGQNVTFRCDPISEHNRLYWYRQTLGQGPEFLTYFQNEAQLEKSRLLSDRFSAERPKGSFSTLEIQRTEQGDSAMYLCASSLGHRNTEAFFGQGTRLTVV.

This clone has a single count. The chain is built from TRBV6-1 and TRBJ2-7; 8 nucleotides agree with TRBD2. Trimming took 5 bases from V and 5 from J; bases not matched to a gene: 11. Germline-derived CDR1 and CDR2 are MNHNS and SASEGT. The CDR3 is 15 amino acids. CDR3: CASSPLGLVTHEQYF. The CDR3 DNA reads TGTGCCAGCAGTCCCCTGGGACTAGTAACCCACGAGCAGTACTTC.

The CDR3 DNA is TGTGCCAGCAGTCCCCGGACAGGAGGTGGCTACACCTTC. It specifies CASSPRTGGGYTF. This chain links TRBV2 with TRBJ1-2; TRBD1 matches 7 bases. Losses at the gene ends were 5 bases for V and 7 bases for J; bases not matched to a gene: 7. From germline, CDR1 is SNHLY and CDR2 FYNNEI. The CDR3 is 13 residues long.

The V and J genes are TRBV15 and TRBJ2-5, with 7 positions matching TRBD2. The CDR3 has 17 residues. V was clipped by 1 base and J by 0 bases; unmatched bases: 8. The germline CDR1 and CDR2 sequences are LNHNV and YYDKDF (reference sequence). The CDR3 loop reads CATSRGGWGGNQETQYF. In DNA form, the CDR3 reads TGTGCCACCAGCAGAGGGGGATGGGGAGGGAACCAAGAGACCCAGTACTTC. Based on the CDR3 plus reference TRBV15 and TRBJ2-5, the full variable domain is DAMVIQNPRYQVTQFGKPVTLSCSQTLNHNVMYWYQQKSSQAPKLLFHYYDKDFNNEADTPDNFQSRRPNTSFCFLDIRSPGLGDTAMYLCATSRGGWGGNQETQYFGPGTRLLVL.

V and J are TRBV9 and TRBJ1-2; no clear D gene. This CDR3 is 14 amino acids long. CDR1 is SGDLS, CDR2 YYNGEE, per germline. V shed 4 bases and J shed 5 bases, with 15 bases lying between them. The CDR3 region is CASSPNAGGYGYTF. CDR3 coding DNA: TGTGCCAGCAGCCCAAACGCGGGAGGATATGGCTACACCTTC.

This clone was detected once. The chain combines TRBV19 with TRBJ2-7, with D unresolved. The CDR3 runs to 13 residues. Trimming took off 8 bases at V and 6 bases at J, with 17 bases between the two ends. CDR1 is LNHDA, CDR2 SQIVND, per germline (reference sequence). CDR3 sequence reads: CASQPDGFREQYF. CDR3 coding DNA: TGTGCCAGTCAACCCGACGGGTTTCGCGAGCAGTACTTC. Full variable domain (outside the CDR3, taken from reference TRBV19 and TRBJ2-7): DGGITQSPKYLFRKEGQNVTLSCEQNLNHDAMYWYRQDPGQGLRLIYYSQIVNDFQKGDIAEGYSVSREKKESFPLTVTSAQKNPTAFYLCASQPDGFREQYFGPGTRLTVT.

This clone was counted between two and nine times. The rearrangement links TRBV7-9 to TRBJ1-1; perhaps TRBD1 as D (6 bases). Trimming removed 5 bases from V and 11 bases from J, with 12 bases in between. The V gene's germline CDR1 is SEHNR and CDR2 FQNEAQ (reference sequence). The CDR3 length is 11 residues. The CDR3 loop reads CASSLDRMAFF. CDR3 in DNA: TGTGCCAGCAGCCTCGACAGGATGGCTTTCTTT.

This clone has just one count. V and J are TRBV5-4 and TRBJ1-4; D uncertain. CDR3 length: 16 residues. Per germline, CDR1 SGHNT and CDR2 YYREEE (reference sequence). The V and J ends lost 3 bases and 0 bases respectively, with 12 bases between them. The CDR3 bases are TGTGCCAGCAGCTCGGAAACAGATACAACTAATGAAAAACTGTTTTTT. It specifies CASSSETDTTNEKLFF.

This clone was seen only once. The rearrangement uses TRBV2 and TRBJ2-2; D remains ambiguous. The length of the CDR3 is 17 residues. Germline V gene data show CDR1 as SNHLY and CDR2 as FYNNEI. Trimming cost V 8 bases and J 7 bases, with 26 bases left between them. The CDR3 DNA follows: TGTGCCAGCTCTAAGGAACAGAGATTAGTAGGTAGCGGGGAGCTGTTTTTT. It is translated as CASSKEQRLVGSGELFF.

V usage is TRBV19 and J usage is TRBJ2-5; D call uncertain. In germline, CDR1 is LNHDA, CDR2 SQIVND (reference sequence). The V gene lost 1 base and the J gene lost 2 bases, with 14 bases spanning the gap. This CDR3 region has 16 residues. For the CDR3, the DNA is TGTGCCAGTAGTATAGGGAGAGGCCGACCACAAGAGACCCAGTACTTC. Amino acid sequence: CASSIGRGRPQETQYF.

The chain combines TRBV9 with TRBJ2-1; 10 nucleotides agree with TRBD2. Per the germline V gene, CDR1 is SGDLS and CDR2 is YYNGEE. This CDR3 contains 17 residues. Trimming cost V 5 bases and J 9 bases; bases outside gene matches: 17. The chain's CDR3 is CASSTPKRSGGGGEQFF. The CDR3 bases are TGTGCCAGCAGTACCCCAAAAAGGAGCGGGGGGGGTGGTGAGCAGTTCTTC.

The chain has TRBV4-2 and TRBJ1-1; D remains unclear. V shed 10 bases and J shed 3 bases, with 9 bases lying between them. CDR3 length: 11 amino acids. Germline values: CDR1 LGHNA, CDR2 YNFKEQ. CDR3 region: CATVMDTEAFF. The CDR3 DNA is TGTGCCACAGTTATGGACACTGAAGCTTTCTTT.

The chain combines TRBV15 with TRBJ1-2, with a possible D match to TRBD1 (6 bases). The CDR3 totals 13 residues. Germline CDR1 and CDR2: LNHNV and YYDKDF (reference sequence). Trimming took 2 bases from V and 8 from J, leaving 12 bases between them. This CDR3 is CATSRSTRGGYTF. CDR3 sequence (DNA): TGTGCCACCAGCAGATCGACCAGGGGAGGCTACACCTTC.

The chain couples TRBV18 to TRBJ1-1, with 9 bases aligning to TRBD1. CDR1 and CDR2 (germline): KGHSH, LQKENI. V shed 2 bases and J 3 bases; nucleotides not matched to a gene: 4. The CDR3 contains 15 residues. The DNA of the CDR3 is TGTGCCAGCTCACCAGGACAGGGGCGGGACACTGAAGCTTTCTTT. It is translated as CASSPGQGRDTEAFF.

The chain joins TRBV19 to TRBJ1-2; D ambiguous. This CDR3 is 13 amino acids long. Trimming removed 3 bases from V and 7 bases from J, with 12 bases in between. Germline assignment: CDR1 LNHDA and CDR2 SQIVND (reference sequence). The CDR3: CASSIGTMVGYTF. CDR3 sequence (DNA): TGTGCCAGTAGTATTGGTACTATGGTTGGCTACACCTTC.

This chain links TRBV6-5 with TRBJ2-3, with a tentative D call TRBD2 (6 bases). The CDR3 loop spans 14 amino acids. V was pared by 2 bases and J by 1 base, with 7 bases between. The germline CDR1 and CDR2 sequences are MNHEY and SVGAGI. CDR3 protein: CASSYQRGTDTQYF. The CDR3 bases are TGTGCCAGCAGTTACCAGCGGGGCACAGATACGCAGTATTTT.